This T cell receptor beta chain emerged from a study of PD-1 blockade in classical Hodgkin lymphoma (dated by TCRdb to 2020 to 2022). Notes on the research overall: Nivolumab dosing was 3 mg/kg intravenously every 2 weeks, continuing until either disease progression or unacceptable toxicity. The study used CyTOF and TCR beta sequencing to define a peripheral blood immune signature of response to PD-1 blockade in classical Hodgkin lymphoma. The full study reports these points: Baseline diversity similar to that of newly diagnosed patients was observed in trial patients achieving complete response, whereas significantly lower diversity was observed in partial responders and progressors. The study was restricted to a single clinical trial cohort, and the causes of repertoire differences, possibly disease activity or prior therapy, were left undefined. CD4+ but not CD8+ TCR diversity rose significantly by C4D1 (p=0.0027 vs p=0.16), most apparent in complete responders (p=0.02). Patients starting nivolumab less than 1 year after ASCT had lower diversity and were excluded from later analyses to avoid confounding by immune reconstitution. Baseline TCR diversity was reported to be lower in newly diagnosed patients than in healthy donors and to be lower still in relapsed/refractory patients.

Regarding this clone: Its recognized antigen is unknown. Nothing much larger sits one base from this clone, and base qualities are not available.

CDR1 and CDR2 are read off the germline V gene (reference sequence) as MNHNY and SVGAGI. Between the V and J ends, shortened by 0 bases and 4 bases respectively, the junction contains 10 bases. From the cysteine up to the phenylalanine, the CDR3 has a length of 14 residues. Left in the record is the CDR3 DNA by itself, 42 bases read in frame from the first base. The time point tag for this specimen amounts to: cycle 2 day 1 (C2D1) of nivolumab. Relapse after autologous stem cell transplantation had occurred in all trial patients, and cohorts A, B and C were distinguished by prior brentuximab vedotin exposure. The trial cohort was composed of some 57 patients with relapsed/refractory classical Hodgkin lymphoma, for whom complete response, partial response or progressive disease was recorded as best overall response. Trial patients were treated with single-agent nivolumab in the multi-cohort phase II CheckMate 205 trial. Best overall response was determined by an independent review committee according to the 2007 International Working Group response criteria. Trial PBMCs were collected immediately before nivolumab initiation (C1D1) and during therapy at cycle 2 day 1 and cycle 4 day 1. After peripheral blood was drawn into 8 mL Vacutainer Cell Preparation Tubes, PBMCs were isolated by centrifugation and then cryopreserved.

The Qiagen DNeasy kit was used to extract genomic DNA both from unsorted PBMCs and from the negatively selected CD4+ and CD8+ fractions. Using primers that anneal to V and J segments, immunoSEQ multiplex PCR amplified the TCR beta CDR3 regions. A synthetic immune receptor repertoire was used to minimize amplification bias, and any residual bias was removed computationally once sequencing was done. As for the original processing: Repertoire diversity was quantified as the Shannon entropy index using custom Python scripts. Unsorted, CD4+ and CD8+ repertoires were examined separately, except in combined analyses, for which CD4+ and CD8+ sequences were merged in silico. Clonal expansion was defined as at least a 2-fold frequency increase after treatment relative to C1D1, with a pseudocount of 0.5 for undetected baseline clones. Clones with 0 or 1 copy at C1D1 were defined as singleton clones, while clones with 2 or more copies were defined as non-singleton clones. Clones expanded in unsorted samples were assigned a CD4+, CD8+ or unknown annotation through matching of protein sequences in sorted samples from the same patient. Diversity changes from C1D1 to C4D1 were tested in paired samples using Wilcoxon tests. Held by TCRdb, this immuneACCESS table contains in-frame sequences only and omits some clones. Under half of the omission traces to an unresolved V gene where checked; the cause of the rest is unknown. That table furnishes V, J and clone size, whereas the DNA furnished D and trimming. A total of tens of thousands of clones appear in this sample, around 82% of them only once. Of the sample, 17% falls within the top ten clones.

This TCR was recovered from a human donor with classical Hodgkin lymphoma. The material sequenced was peripheral blood mononuclear cells (PBMCs), taken before the second cycle of nivolumab. The chain links TRBV6-6 with TRBJ2-7; TRBD1 might be the D gene, on 6 matching bases. The CDR3 is CASSYSRGGYEQYF. The nucleotide sequence is given as TGTGCCAGCAGTTACTCCAGGGGCGGGTACGAGCAGTACTTC.